The clone carrying this TCR beta chain occurred once. A much larger clone differs by one base, so this may be a read error. These data come from a study of tumor-infiltrating lymphocytes in primary liver carcinoma. The overall study: Staging of the tumors gave T1-T3 N0M0, with widths of about 4 to 10 cm.

From around 20-30 mg of unsorted bulk tissue, DNA and RNA were co-extracted together. Surgeons treated the primary liver carcinoma of the patients by surgical resection. Patients carried chronic HBV infection without prior treatment. Sampling of every tumor involved five separate regions. These included the tumor centre. TCR beta cDNA was made from 500 ng total RNA with a constant-region primer. Each TCR beta library was derived from three nested multiplex PCR rounds that employed slightly modified ARM-PCR. The study ran its first two PCR rounds for nine to ten cycles each, using TRBV1-TRBV30 forward primers and a C-beta reverse primer. A single record per CDR3 protein comes from TCRdb applying MiXCR to the multiplex PCR reads. The sample carries 90,000 to 150,000 distinct CDR3 sequences, 50% to 65% recorded once. The CDR3 totals 16 residues. In germline, CDR1 is MDHEN, CDR2 SYDVKM.

The source of this sequence is a woman aged 60-75 years with primary liver carcinoma and hepatitis B virus infection. The chain is built from TRBV28 and TRBJ1-2; no reliable D call. Sequencing was carried out using liver tumor tissue from sampling region 1. Documented subset: tumor region T1, superior pole. CDR3 amino acids: CAGSSPAEAAYYGYTF. In DNA form, the CDR3 reads TGTGCCGGCAGTTCCCCCGCGGAGGCCGCCTACTATGGCTACACCTTC.